Following are 30 T cell receptor beta chains from one sample sequenced in a study of regulatory T cells in long-lasting Graves disease (TCRdb year 2021). What the time point label conveys for this sample: newly diagnosed GD, antithyroid drugs for less than 3 months. RNA was extracted from PBMCs in TRIzol for both TCR sequencing and RNA sequencing. Library preparation was by multiplex PCR. The sequencer was an Illumina HiSeq 4000. iRepertoire HTBI primers and Arm-PCR amplification of CDR3 regions were used to construct TCR beta libraries. The public reads were reprocessed in TCRdb via fastp at Q25 and MiXCR, keeping in-frame beta chains. Under each unique CDR3 protein, matching rows form one entry showing the most common genes and DNA. The sample table lists some 450,000 distinct CDR3 sequences, roughly 15% of them with a count of one. About 11% of the sample goes to the ten largest clones. These data are also associated with another study on T cells in Graves' hyperthyroidism and ophthalmopathy.

The sequencing here drew on peripheral blood mononuclear cells (PBMCs), taken at new diagnosis, from a patient treated with antithyroid drugs. These receptors were taken from a woman under 40 with Graves disease. Donor details come from another sample of the same person, matched by shared clones.

This clonotype showed up many times. The J gene is TRBJ2-1, the V gene TRBV6-5; 8 nucleotides match TRBD2. The germline gives CDR1 MNHEY, CDR2 SVGAGI. Unmatched junction bases numbered 1, after V lost 0 bases and J lost 6 bases. CDR3 length: 14 residues. The DNA of the CDR3 is TGTGCCAGCAGTTACTCCGCGGGAGGCAATGAGCAGTTCTTC. It is translated as CASSYSAGGNEQFF.

In its sample, this clonotype was seen many times. The chain couples TRBV12-3 or TRBV12-4 to TRBJ1-5; D is ambiguous. The CDR3 spans 14 residues. Deletions cut 2 bases from V and 4 bases from J, with 9 bases between. CDR3 sequence reads: CASSLKGRNQPQHF. For the CDR3, the DNA is TGTGCCAGCAGTTTAAAGGGTCGGAATCAGCCCCAGCATTTT.

About this clonotype itself: Germline is not matched at one junction end, which may reflect a read error. This chain links TRBV29-1 with TRBJ2-4; TRBD1 is a possible D gene (7 bases). There are 12 residues in the CDR3. CDR1 SQVTM and CDR2 ANQGSEA come from the germline V gene. The CDR3: CGVEVAGQSQYF. Written as DNA, the CDR3 is TGCGGCGTTGAAGTTGCGGGACAGAGCCAGTACTTC.

Ten or more counts support this clonotype. The genes are TRBV9 and TRBJ2-2, with D maybe TRBD1 (6 bases). V lost 3 bases, J lost 6 bases, and 18 bases lay in between. CDR1 and CDR2 (germline): SGDLS, YYNGEE. CDR3 length equals 16 residues. CDR3 DNA: TGTGCCAGCAGCGCCCCCGGGACAACTAGGTCCGGGGAGCTGTTTTTT. It translates to CASSAPGTTRSGELFF. The whole variable domain, remainder taken from reference TRBV9 and TRBJ2-2, is DSGVTQTPKHLITATGQRVTLRCSPRSGDLSVYWYQQSLDQGLQFLIQYYNGEERAKGNILERFSAQQFPDLHSELNLSSLELGDSALYFCASSAPGTTRSGELFFGEGSRLTVL.

In its sample, this clonotype was seen many times. The chain is built from TRBV12-3 or TRBV12-4 and TRBJ2-3; 7 bases align to TRBD1. This CDR3 region has 15 residues. Trimming at V came to 4 bases and at J to 0 bases, leaving 4 bases not matched to a gene. The CDR3: CASSSPQGSTDTQYF. Here the CDR3 DNA reads TGTGCCAGCAGTTCCCCACAGGGGAGCACAGATACGCAGTATTTT.

This clonotype was seen ten or more times. The V call is TRBV18, the J call TRBJ2-5; 11 nucleotides line up with TRBD2. With 3 bases clipped from V and 4 bases from J, the junction kept 1 base outside the gene matches. The V gene's germline CDR1 is KGHSH and CDR2 LQKENI. This CDR3 is built from 14 residues. In nucleotides, the CDR3 is TGTGCCAGCTCACCTAGCGGGAGGGGAGAGACCCAGTACTTC. Protein product: CASSPSGRGETQYF.

The V call is TRBV2, the J call TRBJ1-5; a weak D match, TRBD1 (5 bases). CDR3 length equals 14 residues. V gave up 6 bases and J gave up 9 bases, with 18 bases separating them. CDR1 is SNHLY and CDR2 is FYNNEI in the germline V gene. This CDR3 is CASRPQGGDRPQHF. CDR3 bases: TGTGCCAGCAGGCCCCAGGGTGGTGATCGGCCCCAGCATTTT.

This clonotype was found once. As DNA, the CDR3 is TGCGCCAGCAGCTCACGGGGAGGGGGCTATGGCTACACCTTC. It is translated as CASSSRGGGYGYTF. The genes are TRBV5-1 and TRBJ1-2; possibly TRBD1 for D (6 bases). Trimming pared 3 bases from V and 4 bases from J, leaving 13 bases between. Germline CDR1 and CDR2: SGHRS and YFSETQ. The CDR3 totals 14 residues. The full variable domain, its missing parts supplied by reference TRBV5-1 and TRBJ1-2, is KAGVTQTPRYLIKTRGQQVTLSCSPISGHRSVSWYQQTPGQGLQFLFEYFSETQRNKGNFPGRFSGRQFSNSRSEMNVSTLELGDSALYLCASSSRGGGYGYTFGSGTRLTVV.

This clonotype occurred many times. The rearrangement links TRBV11-1 to TRBJ1-4; D is unclear. V was pared by 3 bases and J by 7 bases, with 24 bases between. Germline lookup yields CDR1 SGHAT and CDR2 FQDESV (reference sequence). The CDR3 has 18 residues. CDR3 sequence reads: CASSLNERTGNWGEKLFF. In DNA form, the CDR3 reads TGTGCCAGCAGCTTGAACGAACGAACGGGAAACTGGGGTGAAAAACTGTTTTTT.

This clonotype was detected many times. V and J are TRBV20-1 and TRBJ2-1; 9 positions match TRBD2. The trim removed 5 bases at V and 6 bases at J, leaving 8 bases unmatched. CDR1 is DFQATT and CDR2 is SNEGSKA in the germline V gene (reference sequence). The CDR3 is made up of 14 amino acids. The CDR3 spells CSAFRGLASNEQFF. In DNA form, the CDR3 reads TGCAGTGCTTTCCGGGGACTAGCATCCAATGAGCAGTTCTTC.

This clonotype came up many times. This chain joins TRBV6-1 and TRBJ2-7; either TRBD1 or TRBD2 may supply D (7 bases each). CDR1 MNHNS and CDR2 SASEGT come from the germline V gene. The CDR3 consists of 13 residues. Trimming stripped 8 bases from V and 2 bases from J, with 13 bases between. The CDR3 protein is CASGGDSPYEQYF. For the CDR3, the DNA is TGTGCCAGCGGGGGGGACAGCCCCTACGAGCAGTACTTC.

The DNA of the CDR3 is TGCAGTGCACCGGACAGGGGAACCTACGAGCAGTACTTC. Its translation: CSAPDRGTYEQYF. This chain joins TRBV20-1 and TRBJ2-7; 9 bases map to TRBD1. In germline, CDR1 is DFQATT, CDR2 SNEGSKA (reference sequence). The CDR3 length is 13 residues. With 6 bases clipped from V and 2 bases from J, the junction kept 5 bases outside the gene matches.

This clonotype was recorded at least ten times. The V call is TRBV11-2, the J call TRBJ2-1; D ambiguous. The V end was cut by 1 base, the J end by 6 bases, with 7 bases between. Germline V gene lookup returns CDR1 SGHAT and CDR2 FQNNGV. There are 13 residues in the CDR3. The CDR3 reads CASSLASGNEQFF. CDR3 bases: TGTGCCAGCAGCTTAGCTTCTGGCAATGAGCAGTTCTTC.

This clonotype was detected ten times or more. The gene calls are TRBV5-5 and TRBJ2-7; D ambiguous. The CDR3 consists of 14 residues. The V gene's germline CDR1 is SGHKS and CDR2 YYEKEE (reference sequence). Trimming removed 0 bases at V and 2 bases at J, with 9 bases between. In nucleotides, the CDR3 is TGTGCCAGCAGCTTGGGGCAGTTCCCCTACGAGCAGTACTTC. Translation: CASSLGQFPYEQYF.

At least ten counts were recorded for this clonotype. The J gene is TRBJ2-7, the V gene TRBV29-1; possibly TRBD2 for D (5 bases). This CDR3 region has 14 residues. V shed 4 bases and J shed 3 bases, with 16 bases lying between them. Germline CDR1 SQVTM, CDR2 ANQGSEA. This CDR3 reads CSVVLSGKVYEQYF. CDR3 DNA sequence: TGCAGCGTTGTATTAAGCGGCAAAGTCTACGAGCAGTACTTC.

About this clonotype itself: One end of the junction is discordant with germline, which a read error may explain. V and J are TRBV2 and TRBJ2-2; no reliable D call. This CDR3 spans 15 amino acids. CDR1 and CDR2 from the germline V gene are SNHLY and FYNNEI. CDR3 nucleotides: TGTGCCAGCAGTGACTACCCCCCGGGCACCAGGGAGCTGTTTTTT. Amino acids: CASSDYPPGTRELFF.

At least ten counts were recorded for this clonotype. The V call is TRBV6-1, the J call TRBJ2-5, with 12 bases matching TRBD2. J was trimmed by 3 bases and V by 6 bases; bases with no gene match: 2. CDR3 size: 14 residues. Germline V gene sequence: CDR1 MNHNS, CDR2 SASEGT. DNA for the CDR3: TGTGCCAGCAGACGACTAGCGGGAGAAGAGACCCAGTACTTC. This codes for CASRRLAGEETQYF.

This clonotype was observed a handful of times. V usage is TRBV28 and J usage is TRBJ1-2, with TRBD1 matching over 11 bases. Per the germline V gene, CDR1 is MDHEN and CDR2 is SYDVKM. The V gene end was trimmed by 2 bases and the J gene end by 6 bases; junction bases not matched to a gene: 8. CDR3 length: 16 amino acids. The DNA for the CDR3 is TGTGCCAGCAGTTTAGGCGGGACAGGGGGGGTGGATGGCTACACCTTC. Its protein product is CASSLGGTGGVDGYTF.

This clonotype was detected ten times or more. The chain recombines TRBV5-8 with TRBJ2-2, with 10 nucleotides matching TRBD1. The CDR3 consists of 13 residues. Germline loops: CDR1 SGHTS, CDR2 YDEGEE. With V trimmed by 10 bases and J by 7 bases, 7 bases remained unmatched. CDR3 sequence reads: CALGTGDGGELFF. CDR3 in DNA: TGTGCCTTGGGGACAGGGGACGGCGGGGAGCTGTTTTTT.

The CDR3 DNA follows: TGTGCCAGCAGCCCAGCCGGGACATTCCCTGAAGCTTTCTTT. Encoded protein: CASSPAGTFPEAFF. The V call is TRBV11-2, the J call TRBJ1-1; the D gene is possibly TRBD1 (6 bases). This CDR3 has 14 amino acids. Trimming pared 5 bases from V and 6 bases from J, leaving 16 bases between. In germline, CDR1 is SGHAT, CDR2 FQNNGV. Based on the CDR3 plus reference TRBV11-2 and TRBJ1-1, the full variable domain is EAGVAQSPRYKIIEKRQSVAFWCNPISGHATLYWYQQILGQGPKLLIQFQNNGVVDDSQLPKDRFSAERLKGVDSTLKIQPAKLEDSAVYLCASSPAGTFPEAFFGQGTRLTVV.

This clonotype showed up many times. The chain links TRBV5-1 to TRBJ2-1; the D call may be TRBD1 or TRBD2 (6 bases each). V was clipped by 0 bases and J by 8 bases, with 15 bases between them. Germline V gives CDR1 SGHRS, CDR2 YFSETQ. The CDR3 runs to 15 residues. The chain's CDR3 is CASSLEVGGGDEQFF. As DNA, the CDR3 is TGCGCCAGCAGCTTGGAGGTGGGGGGCGGCGATGAGCAGTTCTTC.

There are many counts of this clonotype. The rearrangement uses TRBV28 and TRBJ2-4; tentatively, D is TRBD1 (6 bases). The CDR3 runs to 13 residues. Germline assignment: CDR1 MDHEN and CDR2 SYDVKM. V lost 3 bases, J lost 8 bases, and 11 bases lay in between. Written as DNA, the CDR3 is TGTGCCAGCAGTTTGCCTGAGGGGGACATTCAGTACTTC. Protein: CASSLPEGDIQYF.

The table lists this clonotype with many counts. V is TRBV10-3 and J is TRBJ2-5; 7 nucleotides line up with TRBD1. The trim removed 7 bases at V and 5 bases at J, leaving 4 bases unmatched. This CDR3 spans 12 amino acids. Germline CDR1 reads ENHRY; CDR2 reads SYGVKD. CDR3 residues: CAIKGGEETQYF. The DNA for the CDR3 is TGTGCCATCAAAGGGGGCGAGGAGACCCAGTACTTC.

This clonotype came up many times. The genes are TRBV12-3 or TRBV12-4 and TRBJ2-7; 7 nucleotides align to TRBD1. The CDR3 runs 12 residues. The trim removed 8 bases at V and 4 bases at J, leaving 5 bases unmatched. In nucleotides, the CDR3 is TGTGCCAGCGGCCGGGACAGATACGAGCAGTACTTC. It encodes CASGRDRYEQYF.

The V call is TRBV19, the J call TRBJ1-4, with 9 bases fitting TRBD1. Germline V CDR1 and CDR2: LNHDA, SQIVND (reference sequence). With 4 bases clipped from V and 6 bases from J, the junction kept 6 bases outside the gene matches. The CDR3 has 15 residues. The CDR3 region has the DNA TGTGCCAGTAGTAATCCGGGACAGGGAGATGAAAAACTGTTTTTT. This gives the protein CASSNPGQGDEKLFF.

This clonotype was recorded many times. The chain has TRBV11-2 and TRBJ2-7; D assignment may be TRBD1 or TRBD2 (5 bases each). CDR3 length equals 20 residues. V shed 0 bases and J shed 1 base, with 25 bases lying between them. The germline gives CDR1 SGHAT, CDR2 FQNNGV. CDR3: CASSLEFGGILLPPSYEQYF. The CDR3 nucleotides are TGTGCCAGCAGCTTAGAATTTGGGGGTATCCTCCTACCCCCTTCCTACGAGCAGTACTTC.

This clonotype was seen a few times. The chain employs TRBV29-1 and TRBJ1-1; D is unresolved. CDR3 length: 14 residues. In germline, CDR1 is SQVTM, CDR2 ANQGSEA. The ends were cut back, 2 bases at V and 3 bases at J, with 13 bases in the middle. CDR3 loop: CSVETVLSDTEAFF. The DNA of the CDR3 is TGCAGCGTTGAAACGGTCCTATCCGACACTGAAGCTTTCTTT.

This clonotype was recorded many times. The chain carries TRBV18 and TRBJ1-2; maybe TRBD1 (5 bases). The CDR3 runs to 16 residues. CDR1 is KGHSH and CDR2 is LQKENI in the germline V gene. Deletions cut 3 bases from V and 2 bases from J, with 16 bases between. The CDR3 DNA reads TGTGCCAGCTCACCCAGGACAAAAGAGACGAACTATGGCTACACCTTC. Translation: CASSPRTKETNYGYTF.

This clonotype has only a few counts. This chain links TRBV4-1 with TRBJ2-1, with TRBD2 matching over 10 bases. J gave up 5 bases and V 5 bases, and 6 bases lay outside the gene matches. Germline V CDR1 and CDR2: MGHRA, YSYEKL. The CDR3 is made up of 15 amino acids. CDR3 in amino acids: CASSGRLAGNNEQFF. CDR3 bases: TGCGCCAGCAGCGGCCGACTAGCGGGCAACAATGAGCAGTTCTTC.

This clonotype was detected ten times or more. V and J are TRBV20-1 and TRBJ1-6; a weak D match, TRBD1 (6 bases). The CDR3 extends over 12 amino acids. Germline V CDR1 and CDR2: DFQATT, SNEGSKA (reference sequence). The DNA of the CDR3 is TGCAGCCCTGGACAGCTAAATTCACCCCTCCACTTT. This sequence encodes CSPGQLNSPLHF.